Listed below are T cell receptor beta chains from one sample, sequenced in a study of vaccination and CD4 T cells after COVID-19. Their cognate antigens are unknown. Each CDR3 protein is one row after TCRdb ran MiXCR on the PCR reads. Here the sample spans 15,000 or so distinct CDR3 sequences, about 56% being singletons. The source material was CD4+ T cells from blood, cultured in vitro, sampled before SARS-CoV-2 vaccination. The receptors originated from a human donor who had recovered from COVID-19. Both conserved end residues are part of each CDR3. The order of the fields is V gene, D gene, J gene, clone size, CDR3 length, CDR3 protein, CDR3 DNA. D genes are given only for firm matches. The listing skips clone size in some rows; elsewhere it reads once, few, many or a size class.

TRBV2	-	TRBJ1-6	-	15	CASRGDGAYNSPLHF	TGTGCCAGCAGAGGAGATGGTGCCTATAATTCACCCCTCCACTTT
TRBV20-1	-	TRBJ1-6	few	14	CSAFRVVDNSPLHF	TGCAGTGCTTTCAGGGTTGTTGATAATTCACCCCTCCACTTT
TRBV5-4	TRBD1	TRBJ1-6	-	15	CASSHRGQLDSPLHF	TGTGCCAGCAGCCACAGGGGGCAACTTGATTCACCCCTCCACTTT
TRBV6-1	-	TRBJ1-3	-	17	CASSDPRTAYSGNTIYF	TGTGCCAGCAGTGACCCCCGGACAGCGTACTCTGGAAACACCATATATTTT
TRBV25-1	TRBD1	TRBJ1-2	few	15	CASSVTGGALAGYTF	TGTGCCAGCAGTGTTACAGGGGGCGCGTTAGCTGGCTACACCTTC
TRBV28	TRBD2	TRBJ2-2	-	18	CASTNPGLAGRYTGELFF	TGTGCCAGCACCAACCCGGGACTAGCGGGACGGTACACCGGGGAGCTGTTTTTT
TRBV15	-	TRBJ2-3	few	17	CATSRDLASYNPDTQYF	TGTGCCACCAGCAGAGATCTGGCTAGCTACAATCCAGATACGCAGTATTTT
TRBV11-3	-	TRBJ1-2	-	12	CASSFEGYGYTF	TGTGCCAGCAGCTTCGAAGGCTATGGCTACACCTTC
TRBV20-1	-	TRBJ2-3	-	12	CSARPTTDTQYF	TGCAGTGCTAGACCCACGACAGATACGCAGTATTTT
TRBV19	-	TRBJ1-5	few	15	CASSGGVSLLQPQHF	TGTGCCAGTAGTGGGGGGGTTAGCCTCCTTCAGCCCCAGCATTTT
TRBV19	-	TRBJ1-5	-	14	CASSQPRGNQPQHF	TGTGCCAGTAGTCAACCCCGGGGGAATCAGCCCCAGCATTTT
TRBV2	-	TRBJ1-5	few	12	CASSDSNQPQHF	TGTGCCAGCAGTGATAGCAATCAGCCCCAGCATTTT
TRBV7-9	-	TRBJ1-5	few	14	CASSWGTGYQPQHF	TGTGCCAGCAGCTGGGGGACCGGATATCAGCCCCAGCATTTT
TRBV29-1	TRBD1	TRBJ1-1	-	14	CSVERSGGGTEAFF	TGCAGCGTTGAGAGGTCAGGGGGGGGCACTGAAGCTTTCTTT
TRBV6-5	-	TRBJ1-2	-	15	CASSSNAGASYGYTF	TGTGCCAGCAGTTCCAACGCGGGAGCAAGCTATGGCTACACCTTC
TRBV9	-	TRBJ1-6	-	15	CASSPDVIYNSPLHF	TGTGCCAGCAGCCCCGATGTGATCTATAATTCACCCCTCCACTTT
TRBV6-5	TRBD1	TRBJ1-1	few	18	CASSYSMGLGTGGTEAFF	TGTGCCAGCAGTTACTCGATGGGGCTCGGGACAGGGGGCACTGAAGCTTTCTTT